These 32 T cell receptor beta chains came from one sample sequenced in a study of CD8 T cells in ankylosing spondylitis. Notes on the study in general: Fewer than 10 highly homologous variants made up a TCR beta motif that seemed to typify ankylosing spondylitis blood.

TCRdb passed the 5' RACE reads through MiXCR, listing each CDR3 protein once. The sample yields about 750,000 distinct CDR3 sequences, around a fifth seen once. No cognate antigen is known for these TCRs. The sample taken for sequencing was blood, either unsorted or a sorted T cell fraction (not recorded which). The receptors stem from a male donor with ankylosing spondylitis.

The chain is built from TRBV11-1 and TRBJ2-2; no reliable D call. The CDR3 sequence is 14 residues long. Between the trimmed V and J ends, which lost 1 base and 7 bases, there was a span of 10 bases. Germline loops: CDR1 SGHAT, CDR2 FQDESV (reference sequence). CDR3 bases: TGTGCCAGCAGCTTAGGTCGAGTAGACGGGGAGCTGTTTTTT. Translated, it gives CASSLGRVDGELFF.

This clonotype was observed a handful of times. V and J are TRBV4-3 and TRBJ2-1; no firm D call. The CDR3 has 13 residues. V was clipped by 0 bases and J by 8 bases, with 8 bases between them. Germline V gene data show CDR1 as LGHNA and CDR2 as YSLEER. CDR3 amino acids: CASSQEALDEQFF. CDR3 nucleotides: TGCGCCAGCAGCCAAGAAGCCTTAGATGAGCAGTTCTTC.

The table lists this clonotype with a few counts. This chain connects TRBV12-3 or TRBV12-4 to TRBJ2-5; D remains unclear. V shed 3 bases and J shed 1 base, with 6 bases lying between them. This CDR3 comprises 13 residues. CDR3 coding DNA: TGTGCCAGCAGTTTTGAGGTCCAAGAGACCCAGTACTTC. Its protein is CASSFEVQETQYF.

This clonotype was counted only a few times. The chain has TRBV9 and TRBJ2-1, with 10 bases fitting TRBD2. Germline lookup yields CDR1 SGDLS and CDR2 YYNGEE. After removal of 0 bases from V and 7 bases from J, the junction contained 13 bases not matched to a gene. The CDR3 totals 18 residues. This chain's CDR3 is CASSVASPSGRGYNEQFF. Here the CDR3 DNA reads TGTGCCAGCAGCGTAGCTTCCCCTAGCGGGAGAGGATATAATGAGCAGTTCTTC.

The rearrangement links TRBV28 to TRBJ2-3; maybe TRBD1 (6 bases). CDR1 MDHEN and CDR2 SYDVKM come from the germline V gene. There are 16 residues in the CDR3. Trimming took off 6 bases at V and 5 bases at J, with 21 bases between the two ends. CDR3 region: CASSPKWSRGGDTQYF. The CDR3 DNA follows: TGTGCCAGCAGCCCTAAGTGGTCCAGGGGTGGAGATACGCAGTATTTT. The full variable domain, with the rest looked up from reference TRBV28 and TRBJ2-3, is DVKVTQSSRYLVKRTGEKVFLECVQDMDHENMFWYRQDPGLGLRLIYFSYDVKMKEKGDIPEGYSVSREKKERFSLILESASTNQTSMYLCASSPKWSRGGDTQYFGPGTRLTVL.

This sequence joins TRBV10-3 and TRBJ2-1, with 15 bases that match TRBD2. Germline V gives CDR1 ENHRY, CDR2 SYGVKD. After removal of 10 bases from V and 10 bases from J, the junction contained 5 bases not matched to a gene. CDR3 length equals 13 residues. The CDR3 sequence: CATGLAGGREQFF. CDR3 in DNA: TGTGCCACCGGACTAGCGGGGGGGAGGGAGCAGTTCTTC.

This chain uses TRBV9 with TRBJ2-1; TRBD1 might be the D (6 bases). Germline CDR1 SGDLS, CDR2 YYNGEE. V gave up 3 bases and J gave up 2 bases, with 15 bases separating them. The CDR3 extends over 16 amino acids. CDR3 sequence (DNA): TGTGCCAGCAGCGCCCTTGGGGGCCGTGCCTACAATGAGCAGTTCTTC. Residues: CASSALGGRAYNEQFF.

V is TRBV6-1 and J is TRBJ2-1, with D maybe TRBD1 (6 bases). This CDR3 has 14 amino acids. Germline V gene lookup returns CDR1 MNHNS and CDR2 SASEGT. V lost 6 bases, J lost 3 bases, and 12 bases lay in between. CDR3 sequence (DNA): TGTGCCAGCAGGACGACAGGATTCTACAATGAGCAGTTCTTC. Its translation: CASRTTGFYNEQFF.

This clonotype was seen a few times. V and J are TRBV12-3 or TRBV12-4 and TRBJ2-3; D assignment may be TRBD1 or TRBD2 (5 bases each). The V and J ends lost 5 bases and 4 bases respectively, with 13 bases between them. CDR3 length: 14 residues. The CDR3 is CASSKGEWADTQYF. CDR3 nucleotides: TGTGCCAGCAGTAAAGGGGAGTGGGCAGATACGCAGTATTTT.

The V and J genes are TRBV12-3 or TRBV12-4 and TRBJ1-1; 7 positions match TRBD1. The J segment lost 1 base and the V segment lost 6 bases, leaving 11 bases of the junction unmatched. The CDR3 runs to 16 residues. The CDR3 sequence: CASSRRDRSPNTEAFF. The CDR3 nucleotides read TGTGCCAGCAGCCGTCGGGACAGATCCCCGAACACTGAAGCTTTCTTT.

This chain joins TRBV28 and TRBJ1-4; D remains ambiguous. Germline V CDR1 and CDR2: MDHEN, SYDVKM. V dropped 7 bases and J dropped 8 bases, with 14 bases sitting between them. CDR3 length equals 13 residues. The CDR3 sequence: CASMYGGNEKLFF. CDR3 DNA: TGTGCCAGCATGTACGGAGGGAACGAAAAACTGTTTTTT.

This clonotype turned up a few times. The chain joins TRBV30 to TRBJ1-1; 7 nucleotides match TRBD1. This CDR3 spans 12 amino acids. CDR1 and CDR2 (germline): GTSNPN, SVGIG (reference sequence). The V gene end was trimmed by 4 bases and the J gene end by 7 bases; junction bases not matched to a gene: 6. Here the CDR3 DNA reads TGTGCCTGGACGGGGACAGCAAATGAAGCTTTCTTT. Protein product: CAWTGTANEAFF. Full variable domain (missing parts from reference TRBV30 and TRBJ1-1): SQTIHQWPATLVQPVGSPLSLECTVEGTSNPNLYWYRQAAGRGLQLLFYSVGIGQISSEVPQNLSASRPQDRQFILSSKKLLLSDSGFYLCAWTGTANEAFFGQGTRLTVV.

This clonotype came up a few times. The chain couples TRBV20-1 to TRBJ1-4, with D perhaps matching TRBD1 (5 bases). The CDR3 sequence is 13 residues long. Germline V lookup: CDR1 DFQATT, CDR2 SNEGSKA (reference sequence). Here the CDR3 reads CTIREVQGGKLFF. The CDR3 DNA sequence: TGCACCATTAGGGAGGTGCAGGGCGGAAAACTGTTTTTT.

CDR3: CASSSTTLGNEKLFF. For the CDR3, the DNA is TGTGCCAGCAGTTCGACGACCCTGGGAAATGAAAAACTGTTTTTT. The rearrangement joins TRBV12-3 or TRBV12-4 to TRBJ1-4, with D uncertain. The CDR3 totals 15 residues. Trimming cost V 4 bases and J 5 bases, with 14 bases left between them.

Here the CDR3 DNA reads TGTGCCAGCAGCTTGGGAGTGAGCGGGAGGTTCTACAATGAGCAGTTCTTC. Translated: CASSLGVSGRFYNEQFF. This chain links TRBV5-6 with TRBJ2-1, with 9 positions matching TRBD2. The V gene end was trimmed by 0 bases and the J gene end by 3 bases; junction bases not matched to a gene: 7. Per the germline V gene, CDR1 is SGHDT and CDR2 is YYEEEE. The CDR3 extends over 17 amino acids.

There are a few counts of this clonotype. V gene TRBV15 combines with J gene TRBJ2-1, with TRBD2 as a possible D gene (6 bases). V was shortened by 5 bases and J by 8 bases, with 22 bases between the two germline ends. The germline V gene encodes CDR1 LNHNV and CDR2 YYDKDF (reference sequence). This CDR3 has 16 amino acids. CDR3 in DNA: TGTGCCACCAGCGGGCCCCGGAGAGGCGGGACGTATGAGCAGTTCTTC. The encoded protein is CATSGPRRGGTYEQFF.

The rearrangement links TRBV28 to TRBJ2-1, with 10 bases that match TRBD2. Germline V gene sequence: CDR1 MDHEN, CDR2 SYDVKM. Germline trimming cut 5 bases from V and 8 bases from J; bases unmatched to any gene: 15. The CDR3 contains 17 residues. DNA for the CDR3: TGTGCCAGCAGTCAAGAAACGCTAGCGGGAGTCAGTGATGAGCAGTTCTTC. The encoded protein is CASSQETLAGVSDEQFF.

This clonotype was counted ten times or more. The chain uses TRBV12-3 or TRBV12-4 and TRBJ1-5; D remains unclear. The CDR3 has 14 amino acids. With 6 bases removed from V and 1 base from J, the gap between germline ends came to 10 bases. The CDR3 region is CASSRGGSNQPQHF. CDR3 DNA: TGTGCCAGCAGCCGCGGAGGAAGCAATCAGCCCCAGCATTTT.

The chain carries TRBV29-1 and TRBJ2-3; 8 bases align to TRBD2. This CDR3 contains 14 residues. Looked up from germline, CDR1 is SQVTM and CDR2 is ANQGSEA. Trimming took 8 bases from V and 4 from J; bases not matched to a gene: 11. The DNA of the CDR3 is TGCAGCTCCCGGGGGAGCGGGAGCCCAGATACGCAGTATTTT. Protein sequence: CSSRGSGSPDTQYF.

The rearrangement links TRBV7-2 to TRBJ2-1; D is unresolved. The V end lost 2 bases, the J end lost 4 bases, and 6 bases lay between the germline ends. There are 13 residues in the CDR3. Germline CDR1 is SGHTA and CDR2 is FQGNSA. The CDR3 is CASSLQLYNEQFF. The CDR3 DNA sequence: TGTGCCAGCAGCTTACAACTTTACAATGAGCAGTTCTTC.

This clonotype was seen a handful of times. CDR3 sequence: CASSLEDGYYGYTF. CDR3 coding DNA: TGTGCCAGCAGTTTAGAGGACGGATACTATGGCTACACCTTC. The chain carries TRBV12-3 or TRBV12-4 and TRBJ1-2, with D uncertain. The CDR3 loop spans 14 amino acids. Between the trimmed V and J ends, which lost 1 base and 3 bases, there was a span of 9 bases.

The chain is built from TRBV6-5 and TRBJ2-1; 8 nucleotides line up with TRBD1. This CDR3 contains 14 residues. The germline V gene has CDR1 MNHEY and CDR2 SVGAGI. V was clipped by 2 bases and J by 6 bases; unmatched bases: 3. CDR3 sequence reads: CASSYGTGINEQFF. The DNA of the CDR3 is TGTGCCAGCAGTTACGGGACAGGTATCAATGAGCAGTTCTTC.

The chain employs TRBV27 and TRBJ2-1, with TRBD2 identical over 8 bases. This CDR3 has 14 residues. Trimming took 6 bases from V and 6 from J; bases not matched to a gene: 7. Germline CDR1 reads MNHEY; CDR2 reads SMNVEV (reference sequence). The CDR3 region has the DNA TGTGCCAGCAGGGGGGTACTAGCGGTCAATGAGCAGTTCTTC. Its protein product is CASRGVLAVNEQFF.

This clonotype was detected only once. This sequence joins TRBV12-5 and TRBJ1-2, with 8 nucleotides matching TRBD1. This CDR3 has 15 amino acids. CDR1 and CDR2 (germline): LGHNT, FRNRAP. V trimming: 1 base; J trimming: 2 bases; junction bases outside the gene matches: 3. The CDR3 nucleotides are TGTGCTAGTGGTTTGGCGGACAGGGAGAACTATGGCTACACCTTC. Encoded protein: CASGLADRENYGYTF. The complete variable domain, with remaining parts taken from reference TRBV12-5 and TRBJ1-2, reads DARVTQTPRHKVTEMGQEVTMRCQPILGHNTVFWYRQTMMQGLELLAYFRNRAPLDDSGMPKDRFSAEMPDATLATLKIQPSEPRDSAVYFCASGLADRENYGYTFGSGTRLTVV.

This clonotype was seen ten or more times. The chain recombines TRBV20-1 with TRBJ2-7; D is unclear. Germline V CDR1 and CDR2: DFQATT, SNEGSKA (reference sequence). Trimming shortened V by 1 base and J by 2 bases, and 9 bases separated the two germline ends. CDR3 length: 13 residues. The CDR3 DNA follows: TGCAGTGCTAGAGCTTGGGAAACCTACGAGCAGTACTTC. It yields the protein CSARAWETYEQYF.

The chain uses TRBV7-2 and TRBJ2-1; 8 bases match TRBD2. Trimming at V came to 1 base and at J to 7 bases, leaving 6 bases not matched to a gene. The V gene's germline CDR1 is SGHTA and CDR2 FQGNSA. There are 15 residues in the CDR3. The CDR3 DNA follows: TGTGCCAGCAGCTTAGATTCCAGCGGGAGTAATGAGCAGTTCTTC. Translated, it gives CASSLDSSGSNEQFF.

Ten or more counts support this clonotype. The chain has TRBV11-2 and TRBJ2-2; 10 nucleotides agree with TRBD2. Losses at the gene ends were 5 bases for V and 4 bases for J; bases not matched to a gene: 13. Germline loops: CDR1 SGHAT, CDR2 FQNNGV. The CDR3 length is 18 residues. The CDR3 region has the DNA TGTGCCAGCAGCCCTAGGGGGCTAGCGGGAGATGGCACCGGGGAGCTGTTTTTT. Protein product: CASSPRGLAGDGTGELFF.

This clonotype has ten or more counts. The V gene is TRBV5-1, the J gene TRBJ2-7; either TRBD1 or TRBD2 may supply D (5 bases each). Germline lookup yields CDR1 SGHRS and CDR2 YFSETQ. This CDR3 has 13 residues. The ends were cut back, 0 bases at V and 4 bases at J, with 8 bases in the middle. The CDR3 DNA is TGCGCCAGCAGCTTGGGGGGGATTTACGAGCAGTACTTC. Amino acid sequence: CASSLGGIYEQYF.

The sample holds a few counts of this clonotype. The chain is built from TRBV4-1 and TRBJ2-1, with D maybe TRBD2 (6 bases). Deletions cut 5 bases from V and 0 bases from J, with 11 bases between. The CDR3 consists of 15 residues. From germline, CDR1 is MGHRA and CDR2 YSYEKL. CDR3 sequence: CASSNRDFSYNEQFF. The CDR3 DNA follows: TGCGCCAGCAGCAACCGGGACTTCTCCTACAATGAGCAGTTCTTC.

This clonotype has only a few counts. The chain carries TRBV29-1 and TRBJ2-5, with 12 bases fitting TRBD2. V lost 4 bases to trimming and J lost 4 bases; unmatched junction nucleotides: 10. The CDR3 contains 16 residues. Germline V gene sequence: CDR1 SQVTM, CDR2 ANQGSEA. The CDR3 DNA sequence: TGCAGCGTTGGAGGAGCTAGCGGGGGGGCGTTAGAGACCCAGTACTTC. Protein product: CSVGGASGGALETQYF.

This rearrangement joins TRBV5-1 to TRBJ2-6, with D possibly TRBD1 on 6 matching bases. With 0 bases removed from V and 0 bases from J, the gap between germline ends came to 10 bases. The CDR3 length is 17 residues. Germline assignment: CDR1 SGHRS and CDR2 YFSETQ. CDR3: CASSLGQASSGANVLTF. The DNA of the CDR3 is TGCGCCAGCAGCTTGGGACAGGCCAGCTCTGGGGCCAACGTCCTGACTTTC.

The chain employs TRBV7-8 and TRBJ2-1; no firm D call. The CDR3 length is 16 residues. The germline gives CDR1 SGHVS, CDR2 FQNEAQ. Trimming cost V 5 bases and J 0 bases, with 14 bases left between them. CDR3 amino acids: CASSMRLRSSYNEQFF. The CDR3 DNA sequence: TGTGCCAGCAGCATGCGCCTCAGGAGCTCCTACAATGAGCAGTTCTTC. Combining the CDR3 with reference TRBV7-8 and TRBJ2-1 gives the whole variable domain GAGVSQSPRYKVAKRGQDVALRCDPISGHVSLFWYQQALGQGPEFLTYFQNEAQLDKSGLPSDRFFAERPEGSVSTLKIQRTQQEDSAVYLCASSMRLRSSYNEQFFGPGTRLTVL.